This T cell receptor (beta chain) was identified in a study of blood T cell repertoires in COVID-19. Across the whole study: COVID-19 samples from acute and convalescent phases originated in the United States, Italy and Spain. In each case, the material was cDNA or gDNA derived from T cells, B-cell-depleted T cells, or PBMCs.

Using immunoSEQ multiplex PCR, the repertoire was profiled, and TCRdb retains in-frame clones only, with some absent. The table shows roughly 180,000 clones, with about 78% occurring only once. This CDR3 comprises 18 residues. The V gene's germline CDR1 is KGHSH and CDR2 LQKENI. The V end lost 5 bases, the J end lost 6 bases, and 23 bases lay between the germline ends. The genes are TRBV18 and TRBJ1-6; perhaps TRBD1 as D (6 bases). Sample: peripheral blood. This clonotype was sampled from a woman aged 50 to 65 with active or convalescent COVID-19. The chain's CDR3 is CASSTRGPQGGGNSPLHF. Written as DNA, the CDR3 is TGTGCCAGCTCAACAAGGGGCCCACAGGGAGGGGGTAATTCACCCCTCCACTTT.